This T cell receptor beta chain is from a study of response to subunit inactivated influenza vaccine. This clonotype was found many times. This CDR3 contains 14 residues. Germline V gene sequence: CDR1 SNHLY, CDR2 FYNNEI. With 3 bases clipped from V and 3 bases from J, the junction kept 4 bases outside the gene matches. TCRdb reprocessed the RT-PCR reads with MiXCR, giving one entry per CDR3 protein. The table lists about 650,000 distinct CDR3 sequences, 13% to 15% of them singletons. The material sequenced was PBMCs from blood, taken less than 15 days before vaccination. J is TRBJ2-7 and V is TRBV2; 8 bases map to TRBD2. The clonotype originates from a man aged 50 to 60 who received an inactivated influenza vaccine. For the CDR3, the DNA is TGTGCCAGCAGTGACCGGCGGGGGGTCTACGAGCAGTACTTC. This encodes CASSDRRGVYEQYF.